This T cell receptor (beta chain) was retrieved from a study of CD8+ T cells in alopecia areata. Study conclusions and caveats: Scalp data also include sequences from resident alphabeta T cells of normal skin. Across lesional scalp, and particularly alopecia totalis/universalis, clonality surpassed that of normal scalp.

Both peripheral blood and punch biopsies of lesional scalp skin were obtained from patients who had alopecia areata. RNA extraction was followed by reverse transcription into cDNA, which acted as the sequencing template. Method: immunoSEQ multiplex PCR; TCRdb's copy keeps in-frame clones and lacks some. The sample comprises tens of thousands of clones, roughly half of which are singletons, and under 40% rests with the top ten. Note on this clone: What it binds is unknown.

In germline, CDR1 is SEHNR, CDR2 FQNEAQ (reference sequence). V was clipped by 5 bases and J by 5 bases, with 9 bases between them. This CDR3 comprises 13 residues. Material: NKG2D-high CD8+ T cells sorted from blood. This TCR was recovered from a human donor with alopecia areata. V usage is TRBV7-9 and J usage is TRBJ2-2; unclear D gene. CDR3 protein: CASSPEGTGELFF. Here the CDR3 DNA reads TGTGCCAGCAGCCCGGAAGGAACCGGGGAGCTGTTTTTT.